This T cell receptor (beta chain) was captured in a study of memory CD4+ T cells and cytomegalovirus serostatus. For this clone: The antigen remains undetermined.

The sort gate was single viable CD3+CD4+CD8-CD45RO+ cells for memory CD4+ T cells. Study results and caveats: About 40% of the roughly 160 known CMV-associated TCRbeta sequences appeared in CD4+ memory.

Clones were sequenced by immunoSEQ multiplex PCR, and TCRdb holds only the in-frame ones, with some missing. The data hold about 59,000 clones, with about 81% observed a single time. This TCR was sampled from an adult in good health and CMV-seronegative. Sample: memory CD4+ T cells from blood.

CDR3 protein: CASSRRGWDQTNEKLFF. CDR3 nucleotide sequence: TGCGCCAGCAGCCGAAGAGGTTGGGACCAAACTAATGAAAAACTGTTTTTT. The chain has TRBV4-1 and TRBJ1-4; a weak D match, TRBD1 (5 bases). The CDR3 has 17 residues. Germline V gene lookup returns CDR1 MGHRA and CDR2 YSYEKL. V was cut by 4 bases and J by 1 base, with 16 bases left in between.